The source of this T cell receptor (beta chain) is a study of blood T cell repertoires in COVID-19. Turning to the study itself: PBMCs, B-cell-depleted T cells, or T cells provided the cDNA or gDNA that made up the material.

Assay used: immunoSEQ multiplex PCR; TCRdb lists only in-frame clones, some missing. The table records over 30,000 clones, 90% of them present only once. The CDR3 is made up of 16 amino acids. Trimming took 5 bases from V and 4 from J; bases not matched to a gene: 4. Germline assignment: CDR1 SGHNT and CDR2 YENEEA. Source material: peripheral blood. The source of this sequence is a man in his 70s with acute or convalescent COVID-19. The chain is built from TRBV11-3 and TRBJ2-2, with 13 bases matching TRBD2. CDR3 region: CASSPGLAGFTGELFF. CDR3 DNA: TGTGCCAGCAGCCCGGGACTAGCGGGGTTCACCGGGGAGCTGTTTTTT.